Reported below is one T cell receptor beta chain. This entry is derived from a study of T-cell reconstitution after alpha-beta-depleted transplantation in children. V shed 0 bases and J 4 bases; nucleotides not matched to a gene: 3. Germline lookup yields CDR1 MDHEN and CDR2 SYDVKM. The CDR3 runs to 17 residues. Unique molecular identifiers were used to barcode this TCRbeta library. TCRdb ran MiXCR on the PCR reads and lists one entry per CDR3 protein. The sample includes a few hundred thousand distinct CDR3 sequences, 27% of them seen just once. The sequencing here drew on PBMCs, taken before TCRalphabeta/CD19-depleted stem cell transplant. This receptor was obtained from a boy under two years old with Wiskott-Aldrich syndrome, due to receive a stem cell transplant. The V call is TRBV28, the J call TRBJ2-1; 13 bases line up with TRBD2. The CDR3 nucleotides are TGTGCCAGCAGTTTATGGAGACTAGCGGGAGGATACAATGAGCAGTTCTTC. Encoded protein: CASSLWRLAGGYNEQFF.